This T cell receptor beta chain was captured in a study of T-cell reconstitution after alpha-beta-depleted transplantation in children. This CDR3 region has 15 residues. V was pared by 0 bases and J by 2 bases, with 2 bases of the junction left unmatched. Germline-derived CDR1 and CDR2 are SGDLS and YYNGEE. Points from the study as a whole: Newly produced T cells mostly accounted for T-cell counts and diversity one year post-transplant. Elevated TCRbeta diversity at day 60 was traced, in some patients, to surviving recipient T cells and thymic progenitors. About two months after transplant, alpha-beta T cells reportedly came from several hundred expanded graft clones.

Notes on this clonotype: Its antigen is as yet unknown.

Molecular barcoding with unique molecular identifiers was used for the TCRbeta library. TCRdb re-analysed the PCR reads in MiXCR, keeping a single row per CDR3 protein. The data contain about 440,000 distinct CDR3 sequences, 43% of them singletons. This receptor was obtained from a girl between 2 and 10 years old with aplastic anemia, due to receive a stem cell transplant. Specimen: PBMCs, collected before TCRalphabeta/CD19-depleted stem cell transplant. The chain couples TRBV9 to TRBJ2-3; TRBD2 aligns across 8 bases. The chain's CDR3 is CASSVAGRATDTQYF. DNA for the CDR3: TGTGCCAGCAGCGTAGCCGGGAGGGCCACAGATACGCAGTATTTT.